This record looks at one TCR beta chain sequence and its context. Its antigen is as yet unknown. The data belong to a study of CD8+CD57+ T cells in acquired aplastic anemia. On the study more broadly: The DNA of sorted CD4+ and CD8+ cells averaged 3.2 ug.

In patients chosen for sequencing, flow cytometry had shown CD8+CD57+ cell expansion. At blood sampling, none of the patients had yet received therapy. Genomic DNA, serving as template, underwent TCR beta VDJ and CDR3 profiling. MiXCR was run by TCRdb on the reads, yielding one entry per CDR3 protein. This sample yields some 170,000 distinct CDR3 sequences, of which roughly two thirds are seen a single time; around 45% belongs to the top ten. Study observations and caveats: About 29 CD8+ CDR3 sequences occurred in both the patients and the controls. Patient and control CD8+ Simpson's diversity was not significantly different.

This clonotype was sampled from a human donor with aplastic anemia. Material for sequencing was sorted CD4+, CD8+, or CD8+CD57+ T cells (not recorded which) from PBMCs.

This CDR3 reads CAISDASSYNSPLHF. CDR3 DNA sequence: TGTGCCATCAGTGATGCGAGCTCCTATAATTCACCCCTCCACTTT. The gene calls are TRBV10-3 and TRBJ1-6; D gene uncertain. The germline V gene has CDR1 ENHRY and CDR2 SYGVKD. The CDR3 runs to 15 residues. V was shortened by 3 bases and J by 0 bases, with 6 bases between the two germline ends.